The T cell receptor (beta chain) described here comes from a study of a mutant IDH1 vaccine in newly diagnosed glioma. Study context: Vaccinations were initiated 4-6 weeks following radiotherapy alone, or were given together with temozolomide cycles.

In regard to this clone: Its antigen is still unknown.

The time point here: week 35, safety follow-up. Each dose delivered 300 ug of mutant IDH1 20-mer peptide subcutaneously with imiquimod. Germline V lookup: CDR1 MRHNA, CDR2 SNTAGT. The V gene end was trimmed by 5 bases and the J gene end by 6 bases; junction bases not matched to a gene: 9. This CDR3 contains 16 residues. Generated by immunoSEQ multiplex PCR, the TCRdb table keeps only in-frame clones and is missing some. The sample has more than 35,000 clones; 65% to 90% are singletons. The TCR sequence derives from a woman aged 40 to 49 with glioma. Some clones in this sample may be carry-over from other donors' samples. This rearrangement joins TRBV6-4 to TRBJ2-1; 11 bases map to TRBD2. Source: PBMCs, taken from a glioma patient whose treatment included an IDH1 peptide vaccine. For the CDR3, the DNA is TGTGCCAGCAGTAAGGAAGGACTAGCGGGCTTCAATGAGCAGTTCTTC. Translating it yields CASSKEGLAGFNEQFF.